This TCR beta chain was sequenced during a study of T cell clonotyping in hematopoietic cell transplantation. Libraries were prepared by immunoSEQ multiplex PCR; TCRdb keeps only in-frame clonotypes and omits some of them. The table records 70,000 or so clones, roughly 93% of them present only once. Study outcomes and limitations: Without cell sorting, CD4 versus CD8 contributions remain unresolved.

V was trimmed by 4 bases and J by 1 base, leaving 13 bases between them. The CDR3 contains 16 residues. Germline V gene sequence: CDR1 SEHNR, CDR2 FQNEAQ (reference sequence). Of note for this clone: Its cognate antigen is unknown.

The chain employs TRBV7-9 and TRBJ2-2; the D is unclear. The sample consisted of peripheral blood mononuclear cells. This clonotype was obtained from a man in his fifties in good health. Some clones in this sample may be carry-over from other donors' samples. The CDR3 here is CASSSRTAQNTGELFF. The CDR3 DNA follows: TGTGCCAGCAGCTCCCGGACGGCCCAGAACACCGGGGAGCTGTTTTTT.